This is a list of T cell receptor beta chains from one sample in a study of CD8+ T cells in alopecia areata. Generated by immunoSEQ multiplex PCR, the TCRdb table keeps only in-frame clones and is missing some. The table has roughly 150,000 clones, around 60% seen once. The specimen comprised CD4+ T cells sorted from blood, sampled at week 0. The receptors originated from a human donor with alopecia areata. CDR3s include the opening cysteine and the closing phenylalanine or tryptophan. The D gene is left open where the match is weak. Size is stated for part of the rows, as once, few or many counts, or as a class when the clone is expanded.

d_call j_call clone_size v_call cdr3_nt cdr3_aa
. TRBJ2-3 few TRBV15 TGTGCCACCAGCAGAGAACTGGGAATAGGCACAGATACGCAGTATTTT CATSRELGIGTDTQYF
. TRBJ2-2 once TRBV7-7 TGTGCTAGCAGCCTCGGGACTGCGCCCGGGGAGCTGTTTTTT CASSLGTAPGELFF
. TRBJ1-5 . TRBV10-3 TGTGCCATCAGTGAGTCGAACAATCAGCCCCAGCATTTT CAISESNNQPQHF
. TRBJ2-7 once TRBV5-6 TGTGCCAGCAGCTTGGGGGTCCAATCCTACGAGCAGTACTTC CASSLGVQSYEQYF
TRBD2 TRBJ2-3 . TRBV5-4 TGTGCCAGCAGCCCCGGACTAGCGGGGGGGCAAGATACGCAGTATTTT CASSPGLAGGQDTQYF
. TRBJ1-5 . TRBV7-8 TGTGCCAGCAGCTTAGGTTCGGGGTACCGTCCTCAGCCCCAGCATTTT CASSLGSGYRPQPQHF
. TRBJ2-7 . TRBV7-2 TGTGCCAGCAGCTTAGGGCTCGCCGTTCACTCCTACGAGCAGTACTTC CASSLGLAVHSYEQYF
TRBD1 TRBJ1-1 . TRBV29-1 TGCAGCGGGCGCCGGACAGGGAACACTGAAGCTTTCTTT CSGRRTGNTEAFF
. TRBJ1-1 . TRBV7-2 TGTGCCAGCAGCTTAGCAGCAACGGCAGGCACTGAAGCTTTCTTT CASSLAATAGTEAFF
TRBD1 TRBJ1-1 . TRBV29-1 TGCAGCGTTGTGGGACAGATGAACACTGAAGCTTTCTTT CSVVGQMNTEAFF
. TRBJ1-6 . TRBV27 TGTGCCAGCAGAATGTTGTCTAATTCACCCCTCCACTTT CASRMLSNSPLHF
TRBD2 TRBJ2-7 once TRBV6-1 TGTGCCAGTACGCGGGGGAGCTCCTACGAGCAGTACTTC CASTRGSSYEQYF
. TRBJ2-7 . TRBV29-1 TGCAGCGTTGTAGCAGGGCTGAACGAGCAGTACTTC CSVVAGLNEQYF
TRBD1 TRBJ2-5 . TRBV7-2 TGTGCCAGCAGCTTAGGGGACAGGGACGAAGAGACCCAGTACTTC CASSLGDRDEETQYF
TRBD2 TRBJ2-5 few TRBV6-5 TGTGCCAGCAGTTACGCGGGGGGGCCAGAGACCCAGTACTTC CASSYAGGPETQYF
. TRBJ1-5 few TRBV30 TGTGCCTGGAGTTCGGATGGCATCGGGCAGCCCCAGCATTTT CAWSSDGIGQPQHF
. TRBJ2-3 . TRBV20-1 TGCAGTGCTAGAGATCCCAATACGCAGTATTTT CSARDPNTQYF
. TRBJ2-6 once TRBV30 TGTGCCTGGAATGTTTTCTCTGGGGCCAACGTCCTGACTTTC CAWNVFSGANVLTF
. TRBJ2-7 . TRBV19 TGTGCCAGTAGTATGACTAGTGGTGACGAGCAGTACTTC CASSMTSGDEQYF
TRBD1 TRBJ1-2 . TRBV10-3 TGTGCCATCAGTAGGACGACAGGGGCGGATGGCTACACCTTC CAISRTTGADGYTF
. TRBJ2-4 few TRBV6-6 TGTGCCAGCAGTTACGGAGGCATAGCCAAAAACATTCAGTACTTC CASSYGGIAKNIQYF
. TRBJ1-1 few TRBV4-3 TGCGCCAGCAGCCAAGAATCAGGGGAGACTGAAGCTTTCTTT CASSQESGETEAFF
. TRBJ2-4 few TRBV6-6 TGTGCCAGCAGTGCTCAAGAGGGGGACGGCAAACGGTACTTC CASSAQEGDGKRYF
. TRBJ1-2 once TRBV6-5 TGTGCCAGCAGTTACTCGGTTGTCCGAAACTATGGCTACACCTTC CASSYSVVRNYGYTF
. TRBJ2-5 once TRBV9 TGTGCCAGCAGCGTAGACGAGGAGGGGGAGACCCAGTACTTC CASSVDEEGETQYF
. TRBJ1-6 . TRBV19 TGTGCCAGTAGTTCGTCTCGAATGGCTAATTCACCCCTCCACTTT CASSSSRMANSPLHF
. TRBJ2-6 . TRBV19 TGTGCCAGTAGTAGAGACTTACGGAGCTCTGGGGCCAACGTCCTGACTTTC CASSRDLRSSGANVLTF
. TRBJ1-2 once TRBV25-1 TGTGCCAGCGGTTGGGGAGGGAACTATGGCTACACCTTC CASGWGGNYGYTF
TRBD2 TRBJ2-3 . TRBV10-3 TGTGCCATCAGCTCTGGACTAGCGGGGGTTTCTAGCACAGATACGCAGTATTTT CAISSGLAGVSSTDTQYF
. TRBJ2-7 . TRBV7-9 TGTGCCAGCAGCTTCGACAGTATCTACGAGCAGTACTTC CASSFDSIYEQYF
TRBD1 TRBJ1-5 . TRBV7-9 TGTGCCTGCAGCCCCCGACAGGGACGGCAGCCCCAGCATTTT CACSPRQGRQPQHF
TRBD2 TRBJ2-3 once TRBV5-1 TGCGCCAGCAGCTACCCGGGGGGAGGTTCAGATACGCAGTATTTT CASSYPGGGSDTQYF
TRBD2 TRBJ2-5 few TRBV7-2 TGTGCCAGCAGCTCGGGACTAGCGAGCCAAGAGACCCAGTACTTC CASSSGLASQETQYF
. TRBJ2-3 . TRBV4-1 TGCGCCAGCAGCCAAGAGTACAATACAGATACGCAGTATTTT CASSQEYNTDTQYF
. TRBJ1-1 . TRBV27 TGTGCCAGCAGTTTTAAGGGTACCACTGAAGCTTTCTTT CASSFKGTTEAFF
. TRBJ2-2 . TRBV2 TGTGCCAGCAAGACAGTGAACACCGGGGAGCTGTTTTTT CASKTVNTGELFF
TRBD1 TRBJ1-1 . TRBV29-1 TGCAGCGTTGATCCAGGGGGCACTGAAGCTTTCTTT CSVDPGGTEAFF
TRBD1 TRBJ2-3 . TRBV28 TGTGCCAGCAGTTCGGGACAGGGGGATACGCAGTATTTT CASSSGQGDTQYF
. TRBJ1-5 few TRBV7-9 TGTGCCAGCAGTCCGGAGGGGCCTAGCAATCAGCCCCAGCATTTT CASSPEGPSNQPQHF
TRBD1 TRBJ2-5 . TRBV5-1 TGCGCCAGCAGCCTTCGACAGGGCCGGGAGACCCAGTACTTC CASSLRQGRETQYF
. TRBJ2-3 . TRBV11-2 TGTGCCAGCAGCTTAAGGGGCAGCACAGATACGCAGTATTTT CASSLRGSTDTQYF
TRBD1 TRBJ2-1 few TRBV27 TGTGCCAGCCGCCCCGGGACAGGGTACAATGAGCAGTTCTTC CASRPGTGYNEQFF
TRBD2 TRBJ2-3 few TRBV13 TGTGCCAGCAGCTTAAGGGGACTAGCGGGGGCCCTCTTGTATTTT CASSLRGLAGALLYF
. TRBJ2-3 . TRBV23-1 TGCGCCAGCGGCCGGGAGGATACGCAGTATTTT CASGREDTQYF
. TRBJ2-5 few TRBV5-1 TGCGCCAGCAGCTCTAGCGCCCACAAAGAGACCCAGTACTTC CASSSSAHKETQYF
TRBD2 TRBJ2-1 once TRBV25-1 TGTGCCAGCAGTGCGGGACTAGCGGGGGTCCATGAGCAGTTCTTC CASSAGLAGVHEQFF
. TRBJ2-4 . TRBV4-3 TGCGCCAGCAGCCAATCCCACCCCGAGTACTTC CASSQSHPEYF
. TRBJ1-2 once TRBV29-1 TGCAGCGATACACGGAGAAATGGCTACACCTTC CSDTRRNGYTF
. TRBJ2-7 . TRBV11-2 TGTGCCAGCAGCCCGTGGGAGCTAAGCTCCTACGAGCAGTACTTC CASSPWELSSYEQYF
. TRBJ1-6 . TRBV9 TGTGCCAGCAGCGTAGAAGGGCTGAATTCACCCCTCCACTTT CASSVEGLNSPLHF
. TRBJ1-2 . TRBV30 TGTGCCTGGAACTCACGCGGGGGTTCTGGCTACACCTTC CAWNSRGGSGYTF
. TRBJ1-3 few TRBV7-2 TGTGCCAGCAGCTGGGACTCTGGAAACACCATATATTTT CASSWDSGNTIYF
TRBD1 TRBJ1-2 few TRBV29-1 TGCAGTGGGGGGGACAGTTCTAACTATGGCTACACCTTC CSGGDSSNYGYTF
. TRBJ2-5 . TRBV11-2 TGTGCCAGCAGCTTATTCGGGACACAAGTAACCCAGTACTTC CASSLFGTQVTQYF
. TRBJ1-2 few TRBV6-1 TGTGCCAGCAGTGATGGTGGCACGGTTTTTGATGGCTACACCTTC CASSDGGTVFDGYTF
TRBD1 TRBJ2-1 . TRBV6-5 TGTGCCAGCAGTGGGGGGGACAGGGTGAATGAGCAGTTCTTC CASSGGDRVNEQFF
. TRBJ2-3 . TRBV7-6 TGTGCCAGCAGTTCGACCTGGGGGCCAAGGGATACGCAGTATTTT CASSSTWGPRDTQYF
TRBD1 TRBJ1-6 few TRBV2 TGTGCCGGCTCCGGGACAGGCGGGCGTTCACCCCTCCACTTT CAGSGTGGRSPLHF
. TRBJ2-6 . TRBV28 TGTGCCAGCGGGCCCCCCAGCTCTGGGGCCAACGTCCTGACTTTC CASGPPSSGANVLTF